The 30 T cell receptor beta chains presented below share a single source sample, sequenced in a study of cytomegalovirus exposure and HLA in healthy donors. It was with 60 Vbeta and 13 Jbeta primers that the PCR ran. Clones were read by immunoSEQ multiplex PCR, and TCRdb kept only the in-frame ones, dropping some. The sample carries approximately 170,000 clones, 70% to 80% recorded once. Sequenced material: PBMCs. The receptors were gathered from a woman between 40 and 50 years old in good health and CMV-seronegative.

CDR3 DNA: TGTGCCAGCAGCCGGGACAGGGGGGAGACCCAGTACTTC. Translation: CASSRDRGETQYF. V is TRBV11-3 and J is TRBJ2-5; 11 bases map to TRBD1. Trimming removed 5 bases from V and 5 bases from J; junction bases left unmatched: 1. This CDR3 contains 13 residues. Germline CDR1 is SGHNT and CDR2 is YENEEA. The full variable domain, completed using reference TRBV11-3 and TRBJ2-5, is EAGVVQSPRYKIIEKKQPVAFWCNPISGHNTLYWYLQNLGQGPELLIRYENEEAVDDSQLPKDRFSAERLKGVDSTLKIQPAELGDSAVYLCASSRDRGETQYFGPGTRLLVL.

J is TRBJ2-7 and V is TRBV27; 10 positions agree with TRBD2. The CDR3 loop spans 15 amino acids. The V gene end was trimmed by 4 bases and the J gene end by 2 bases; junction bases not matched to a gene: 5. Germline loops: CDR1 MNHEY, CDR2 SMNVEV (reference sequence). The chain's CDR3 is CASSSWTSGTYEQYF. CDR3 coding DNA: TGTGCCAGCAGTTCCTGGACTAGCGGCACCTACGAGCAGTACTTC.

Remarks on this clone: Other nucleotide sequences in the sample specify the same CDR3. The chain couples TRBV19 to TRBJ1-5; D gene unclear. The V end lost 3 bases, the J end lost 0 bases, and 9 bases lay between the germline ends. CDR1 and CDR2 from the germline V gene are LNHDA and SQIVND (reference sequence). This CDR3 has 15 amino acids. The CDR3 loop is CASSISGYSNQPQHF. The DNA of the CDR3 is TGTGCCAGTAGTATTAGCGGATATAGCAATCAGCCCCAGCATTTT.

Comments on this clone: The same CDR3 arises from other DNA sequences in this sample as well. The V call is TRBV6-1, the J call TRBJ2-3, with no clear D. The CDR3 extends over 12 amino acids. Trimming cost V 6 bases and J 3 bases, with 7 bases left between them. Germline V gene data show CDR1 as MNHNS and CDR2 as SASEGT. As DNA, the CDR3 is TGTGCCAGCAGATTAACAACAGATACGCAGTATTTT. This sequence encodes CASRLTTDTQYF.

The chain has TRBV6-5 and TRBJ2-5; D is unresolved. Germline V lookup: CDR1 MNHEY, CDR2 SVGAGI. Trimming shortened V by 0 bases and J by 0 bases, and 8 bases separated the two germline ends. This CDR3 contains 15 residues. The CDR3 nucleotides are TGTGCCAGCAGTTACTCCCTCGGGTACCAAGAGACCCAGTACTTC. It translates to CASSYSLGYQETQYF.

The chain couples TRBV29-1 to TRBJ2-1; 8 nucleotides align to TRBD1. The ends lost 6 bases at V and 6 bases at J; junction bases unmatched: 10. This CDR3 has 14 residues. The V gene's germline CDR1 is SQVTM and CDR2 ANQGSEA. The CDR3 spells CSVRVDRGGNEQFF. Written as DNA, the CDR3 is TGCAGCGTCCGAGTTGACAGGGGCGGCAATGAGCAGTTCTTC.

A word on this clone: At the DNA level, this CDR3 is encoded by other sequences in the same sample as well. V and J are TRBV5-1 and TRBJ2-1; 11 bases fit TRBD1. This CDR3 spans 14 amino acids. Trimming took 4 bases from V and 7 from J; bases not matched to a gene: 4. CDR1 SGHRS and CDR2 YFSETQ come from the germline V gene. The CDR3 DNA is TGCGCCAGCAGCCCGGACAGGGGGCTTAATGAGCAGTTCTTC. Protein: CASSPDRGLNEQFF.

The V call is TRBV6-5, the J call TRBJ1-1; maybe TRBD1 (5 bases). From germline, CDR1 is MNHEY and CDR2 SVGAGI. CDR3 size: 12 residues. V lost 5 bases to trimming and J lost 11 bases, with 15 bases between them. The CDR3 DNA reads as TGTGCCAGCAGTCTAACCTCAGGGAGGGCTTTCTTT. Translated, it gives CASSLTSGRAFF.

The chain employs TRBV29-1 and TRBJ2-6, with 11 positions matching TRBD1. Germline-derived CDR1 and CDR2 are SQVTM and ANQGSEA. CDR3 length: 17 residues. V shed 4 bases and J 0 bases; nucleotides not matched to a gene: 5. CDR3 loop: CSVARDRGVSGANVLTF. CDR3 bases: TGCAGCGTTGCTAGGGACAGGGGGGTCTCTGGGGCCAACGTCCTGACTTTC.

The chain couples TRBV6-1 to TRBJ2-3, with TRBD2 matching over 11 bases. This CDR3 region has 14 residues. Germline lookup yields CDR1 MNHNS and CDR2 SASEGT. The trim removed 4 bases at V and 15 bases at J, leaving 12 bases unmatched. CDR3 region: CASSVLAGAYDDYF. The CDR3 nucleotides read TGTGCCAGCAGTGTACTAGCGGGAGCCTATGATGACTATTTT.

This chain's CDR3 is CASSGSGANTGELFF. In nucleotides, the CDR3 is TGTGCCAGCAGTGGTAGCGGCGCGAACACCGGGGAGCTGTTTTTT. The rearrangement links TRBV2 to TRBJ2-2, with a weak D call TRBD2 (6 bases). Germline assignment: CDR1 SNHLY and CDR2 FYNNEI. This CDR3 is 15 amino acids long. The germline V and J ends were trimmed by 4 bases and 0 bases, with 9 bases remaining between them.

The chain is built from TRBV5-8 and TRBJ2-1, with 7 bases lining up with TRBD1. The germline V gene has CDR1 SGHTS and CDR2 YDEGEE. Trimming took 4 bases from V and 8 from J; bases not matched to a gene: 18. The CDR3 has 17 amino acids. CDR3 sequence: CASSAVRQGPRRDEQFF. The DNA for the CDR3 is TGTGCCAGCAGCGCCGTGAGACAGGGCCCGAGAAGGGATGAGCAGTTCTTC.

The genes are TRBV28 and TRBJ2-7; possible D gene TRBD1, 5 bases. The CDR3 runs to 14 residues. V was pared by 5 bases and J by 0 bases, with 11 bases between. Germline-derived CDR1 and CDR2 are MDHEN and SYDVKM. CDR3 protein: CASSPPDNSYEQYF. CDR3 coding DNA: TGTGCCAGCAGTCCCCCGGACAACTCCTACGAGCAGTACTTC.

The rearrangement links TRBV11-3 to TRBJ2-7; D is possibly TRBD2 (7 bases). The CDR3 length is 13 residues. Between the trimmed V and J ends, which lost 5 bases and 7 bases, there was a span of 15 bases. Germline assignment: CDR1 SGHNT and CDR2 YENEEA. CDR3 nucleotide sequence: TGTGCCAGCAGCCCTCCGGAGGGGGGGGAGCAGTACTTC. Its protein product is CASSPPEGGEQYF.

The chain couples TRBV5-1 to TRBJ2-1, with D perhaps matching TRBD2 (6 bases). This CDR3 has 14 amino acids. The V end lost 2 bases, the J end lost 2 bases, and 8 bases lay between the germline ends. CDR1 SGHRS and CDR2 YFSETQ come from the germline V gene. CDR3 protein: CASSFGGAYNEQFF. The CDR3, as DNA: TGCGCCAGCAGCTTTGGAGGGGCCTACAATGAGCAGTTCTTC.

This chain links TRBV4-1 with TRBJ2-7; D not resolved. The ends were cut back, 0 bases at V and 0 bases at J, with 9 bases in the middle. CDR3 length equals 15 residues. The V gene's germline CDR1 is MGHRA and CDR2 YSYEKL. CDR3 in DNA: TGCGCCAGCAGCCAAGAAGTGTCGAGCTCCTACGAGCAGTACTTC. It encodes CASSQEVSSSYEQYF.

This chain connects TRBV28 to TRBJ1-4; a weak D match, TRBD1 (5 bases). The CDR3 is made up of 13 amino acids. The V end lost 4 bases, the J end lost 13 bases, and 16 bases lay between the germline ends. Germline loops: CDR1 MDHEN, CDR2 SYDVKM. The CDR3, as DNA: TGTGCCAGCAGTTCCCCCCTTGACAGTAGACTGTTTTTT. Protein: CASSSPLDSRLFF.

V is TRBV5-1 and J is TRBJ2-4, with unresolved D. V was cut by 0 bases and J by 9 bases, with 7 bases left in between. This CDR3 is 12 amino acids long. Germline CDR1 is SGHRS and CDR2 is YFSETQ. CDR3 sequence reads: CASSLEAGIQYF. CDR3 bases: TGCGCCAGCAGCTTGGAAGCTGGCATTCAGTACTTC.

The gene calls are TRBV5-1 and TRBJ2-5, with 11 bases fitting TRBD1. CDR1 and CDR2 (germline): SGHRS, YFSETQ. V trimming: 2 bases; J trimming: 5 bases; junction bases outside the gene matches: 8. The CDR3 covers 16 residues. CDR3 DNA sequence: TGCGCCAGCAGCTTTGGGACAGGGGGTTGGGAGGAGACCCAGTACTTC. It specifies CASSFGTGGWEETQYF.

This chain connects TRBV4-1 to TRBJ1-6; D gene uncertain. The CDR3 consists of 19 residues. Deletions cut 0 bases from V and 7 bases from J, with 22 bases between. Germline CDR1 MGHRA, CDR2 YSYEKL. CDR3 region: CASSQDLFGLGNLNSPLHF. For the CDR3, the DNA is TGCGCCAGCAGCCAAGACCTTTTTGGACTAGGGAACCTAAATTCACCCCTCCACTTT.

In its sample, this clone was seen many times. The chain carries TRBV25-1 and TRBJ1-2; 8 nucleotides agree with TRBD1. Germline CDR1 MGHDK, CDR2 SYGVNS. V trimming: 6 bases; J trimming: 1 base; junction bases outside the gene matches: 13. The CDR3 runs to 17 residues. In DNA form, the CDR3 reads TGTGCCAGCAGCCTCGGACAGGGAACCGAGCTTAACTATGGCTACACCTTC. It is translated as CASSLGQGTELNYGYTF.

The V gene is TRBV19, the J gene TRBJ2-5; 7 bases line up with TRBD1. Germline V gene data show CDR1 as LNHDA and CDR2 as SQIVND (reference sequence). The CDR3 covers 14 residues. V shed 6 bases and J 2 bases; nucleotides not matched to a gene: 6. In nucleotides, the CDR3 is TGTGCCAGTAGGCGCTGGGACAGTCAAGAGACCCAGTACTTC. Amino acid sequence: CASRRWDSQETQYF.

The chain recombines TRBV5-1 with TRBJ2-3, with 7 bases identical to TRBD1. V trimming: 6 bases; J trimming: 5 bases; junction bases outside the gene matches: 18. The CDR3 consists of 17 residues. Germline V gene lookup returns CDR1 SGHRS and CDR2 YFSETQ. CDR3 nucleotides: TGCGCCAGCACCTACGGTACAGGGGAATCACTTGTAGATACGCAGTATTTT. Its translation: CASTYGTGESLVDTQYF.

The CDR3 nucleotides read TGTGCCAGCAGCCTCCAGTGGAATGAGCAGTTCTTC. As protein: CASSLQWNEQFF. The chain couples TRBV9 to TRBJ2-1, with unresolved D. Trimming took off 4 bases at V and 7 bases at J, with 9 bases between the two ends. CDR3 size: 12 residues. Germline V gene data show CDR1 as SGDLS and CDR2 as YYNGEE.

This rearrangement joins TRBV11-2 to TRBJ2-7; TRBD1 matches 8 bases. The CDR3 totals 15 residues. In germline, CDR1 is SGHAT, CDR2 FQNNGV. Germline trimming cut 6 bases from V and 2 bases from J; bases unmatched to any gene: 9. The DNA for the CDR3 is TGTGCCAGCAGTCCCGACAGGGGTAGACCCTACGAGCAGTACTTC. As protein: CASSPDRGRPYEQYF.

The gene calls are TRBV5-1 and TRBJ1-3, with D maybe TRBD1 (5 bases). The V and J ends lost 3 bases and 4 bases respectively, with 14 bases between them. This CDR3 is built from 15 residues. Germline loops: CDR1 SGHRS, CDR2 YFSETQ. Written as DNA, the CDR3 is TGCGCCAGCAGCTGGGGGACTGACGGGGGAAACACCATATATTTT. It translates to CASSWGTDGGNTIYF.

The chain is built from TRBV19 and TRBJ1-5; 8 nucleotides align to TRBD1. Trimming took 5 bases from V and 5 from J; bases not matched to a gene: 2. Germline V lookup: CDR1 LNHDA, CDR2 SQIVND (reference sequence). The CDR3 spans 13 residues. The CDR3 sequence: CASSDRGYQPQHF. As DNA, the CDR3 is TGTGCCAGTAGTGACAGGGGCTATCAGCCCCAGCATTTT.

The CDR3 DNA reads as TGTGCCAGCAGGAGAGGGGCCAACGTCCTGACTTTC. Residues: CASRRGANVLTF. This sequence joins TRBV28 and TRBJ2-6; D gene uncertain. Germline CDR1 is MDHEN and CDR2 is SYDVKM. V was trimmed by 6 bases and J by 4 bases, leaving 4 bases between them. This CDR3 region has 12 residues.

The V and J genes are TRBV25-1 and TRBJ1-2; D not certain. The CDR3 loop spans 13 amino acids. In germline, CDR1 is MGHDK, CDR2 SYGVNS. V was shortened by 4 bases and J by 4 bases, with 10 bases between the two germline ends. Here the CDR3 reads CASSAALGYGYTF. The DNA for the CDR3 is TGTGCCAGCAGTGCCGCACTAGGCTATGGCTACACCTTC.

V gene TRBV18 combines with J gene TRBJ2-7; D may be TRBD2 (5 bases). The V and J ends lost 2 bases and 6 bases respectively, with 5 bases between them. In germline, CDR1 is KGHSH, CDR2 LQKENI. CDR3 length equals 11 residues. The CDR3 spells CASSPGSEQYF. The CDR3 DNA reads TGTGCCAGCTCACCAGGGAGCGAGCAGTACTTC.